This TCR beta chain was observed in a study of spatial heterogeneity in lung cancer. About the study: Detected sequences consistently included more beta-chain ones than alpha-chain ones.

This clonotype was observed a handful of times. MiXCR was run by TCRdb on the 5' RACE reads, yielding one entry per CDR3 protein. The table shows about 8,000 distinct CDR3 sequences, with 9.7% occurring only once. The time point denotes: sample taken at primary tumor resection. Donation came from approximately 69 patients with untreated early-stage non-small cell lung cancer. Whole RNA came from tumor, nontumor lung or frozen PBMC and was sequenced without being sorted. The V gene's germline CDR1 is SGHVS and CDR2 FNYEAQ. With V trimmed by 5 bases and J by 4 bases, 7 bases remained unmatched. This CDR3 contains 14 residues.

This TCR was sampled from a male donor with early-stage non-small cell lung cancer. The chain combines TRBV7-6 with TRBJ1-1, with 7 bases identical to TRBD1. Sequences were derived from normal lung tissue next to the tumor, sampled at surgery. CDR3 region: CASSPGQAVTEAFF. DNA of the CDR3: TGTGCCAGCAGCCCCGGACAGGCTGTCACTGAAGCTTTCTTT.